This T cell receptor beta chain was identified during a study of T cell changes during pregnancy in multiple sclerosis. The germline V gene encodes CDR1 SGHRS and CDR2 YFSETQ. The CDR3 is 15 residues long. Deletions cut 0 bases from V and 8 bases from J, with 17 bases between. The repertoire was sequenced with immunoSEQ multiplex PCR; TCRdb's copy has only in-frame clones and lacks some. The profile shows fewer than 65,000 clones, 90% to 95% of them singletons. Specimen: CD4+ T cells from peripheral blood mononuclear cells, collected in the first trimester of pregnancy. The chain carries TRBV5-1 and TRBJ1-1; possible D gene TRBD1, 6 bases. The receptor was isolated from a female donor with multiple sclerosis, enrolled in a pregnancy study. CDR3 coding DNA: TGCGCCAGCAGCTTGGTGACAGGTCCAGCCGCAGAAGCTTTCTTT. It translates to CASSLVTGPAAEAFF.